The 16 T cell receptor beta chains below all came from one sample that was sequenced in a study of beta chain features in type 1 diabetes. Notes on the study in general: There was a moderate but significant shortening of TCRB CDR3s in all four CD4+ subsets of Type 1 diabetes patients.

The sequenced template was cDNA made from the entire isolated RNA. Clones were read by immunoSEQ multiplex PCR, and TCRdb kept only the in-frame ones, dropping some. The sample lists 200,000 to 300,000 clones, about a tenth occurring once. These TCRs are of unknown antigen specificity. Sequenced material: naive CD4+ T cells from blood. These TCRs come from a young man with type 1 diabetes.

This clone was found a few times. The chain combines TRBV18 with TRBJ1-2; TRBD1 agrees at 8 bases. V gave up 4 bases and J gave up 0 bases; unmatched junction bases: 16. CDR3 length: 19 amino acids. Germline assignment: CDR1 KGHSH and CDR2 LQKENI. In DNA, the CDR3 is TGTGCCAGCTCACTCACCTCAACGCGCGGGACAGGTCCTAACTATGGCTACACCTTC. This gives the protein CASSLTSTRGTGPNYGYTF.

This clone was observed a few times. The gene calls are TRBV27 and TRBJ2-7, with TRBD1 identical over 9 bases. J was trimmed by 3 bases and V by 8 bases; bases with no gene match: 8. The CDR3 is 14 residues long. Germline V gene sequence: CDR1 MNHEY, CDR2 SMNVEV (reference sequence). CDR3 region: CASSRDRALYEQYF. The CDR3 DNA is TGTGCCAGCTCCCGGGACAGGGCGCTCTACGAGCAGTACTTC.

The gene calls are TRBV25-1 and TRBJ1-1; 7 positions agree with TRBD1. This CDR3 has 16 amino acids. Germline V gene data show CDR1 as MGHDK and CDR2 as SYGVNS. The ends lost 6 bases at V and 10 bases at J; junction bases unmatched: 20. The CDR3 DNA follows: TGTGCCAGCAGCGGGAGGGGGCGCCAGGAATTAAGGAGAGCTTTCTTT. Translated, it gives CASSGRGRQELRRAFF. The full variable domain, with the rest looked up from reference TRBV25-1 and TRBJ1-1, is EADIYQTPRYLVIGTGKKITLECSQTMGHDKMYWYQQDPGMELHLIHYSYGVNSTEKGDLSSESTVSRIRTEHFPLTLESARPSHTSQYLCASSGRGRQELRRAFFGQGTRLTVV.

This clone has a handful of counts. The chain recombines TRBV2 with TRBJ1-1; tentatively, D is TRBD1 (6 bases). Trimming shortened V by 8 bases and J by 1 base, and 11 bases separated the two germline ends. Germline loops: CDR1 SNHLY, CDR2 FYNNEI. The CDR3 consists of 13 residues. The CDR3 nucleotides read TGTGCCAGCTCTACCAGGGGGAACACTGAAGCTTTCTTT. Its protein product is CASSTRGNTEAFF.

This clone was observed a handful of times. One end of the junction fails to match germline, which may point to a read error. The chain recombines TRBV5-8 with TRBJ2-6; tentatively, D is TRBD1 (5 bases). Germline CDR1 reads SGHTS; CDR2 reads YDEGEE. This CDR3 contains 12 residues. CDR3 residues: CAGRAGANVLTF. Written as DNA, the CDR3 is TGTGCCGGCAGGGCCGGGGCCAACGTCCTGACTTTC.

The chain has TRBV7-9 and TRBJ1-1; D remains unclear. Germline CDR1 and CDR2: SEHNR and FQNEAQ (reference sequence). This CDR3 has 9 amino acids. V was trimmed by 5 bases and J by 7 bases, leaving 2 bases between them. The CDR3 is CASSHEAFF. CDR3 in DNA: TGTGCCAGCAGCCATGAAGCTTTCTTT. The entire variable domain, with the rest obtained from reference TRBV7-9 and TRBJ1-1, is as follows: DTGVSQNPRHKITKRGQNVTFRCDPISEHNRLYWYRQTLGQGPEFLTYFQNEAQLEKSRLLSDRFSAERPKGSFSTLEIQRTEQGDSAMYLCASSHEAFFGQGTRLTVV.

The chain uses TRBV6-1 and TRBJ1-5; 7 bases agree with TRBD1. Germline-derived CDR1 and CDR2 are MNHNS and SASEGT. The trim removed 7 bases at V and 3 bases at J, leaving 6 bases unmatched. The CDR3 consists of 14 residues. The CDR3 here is CASKYRGANQPQHF. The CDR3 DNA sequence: TGTGCCAGCAAGTACAGGGGAGCCAATCAGCCCCAGCATTTT.

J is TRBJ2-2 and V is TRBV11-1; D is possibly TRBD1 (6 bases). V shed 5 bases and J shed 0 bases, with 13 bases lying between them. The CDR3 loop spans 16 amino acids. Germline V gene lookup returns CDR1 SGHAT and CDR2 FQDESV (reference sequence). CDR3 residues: CASSGRGRANTGELFF. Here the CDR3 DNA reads TGTGCCAGCAGCGGCAGGGGAAGGGCGAACACCGGGGAGCTGTTTTTT.

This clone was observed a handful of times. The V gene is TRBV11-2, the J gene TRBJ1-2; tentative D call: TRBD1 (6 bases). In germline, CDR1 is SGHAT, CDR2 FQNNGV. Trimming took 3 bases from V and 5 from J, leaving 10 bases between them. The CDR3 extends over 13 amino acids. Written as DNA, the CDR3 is TGTGCCAGCAGCTTGTCAGGGGAGTATGGCTACACCTTC. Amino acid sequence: CASSLSGEYGYTF. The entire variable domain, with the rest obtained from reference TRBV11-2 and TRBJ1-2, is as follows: EAGVAQSPRYKIIEKRQSVAFWCNPISGHATLYWYQQILGQGPKLLIQFQNNGVVDDSQLPKDRFSAERLKGVDSTLKIQPAKLEDSAVYLCASSLSGEYGYTFGSGTRLTVV.

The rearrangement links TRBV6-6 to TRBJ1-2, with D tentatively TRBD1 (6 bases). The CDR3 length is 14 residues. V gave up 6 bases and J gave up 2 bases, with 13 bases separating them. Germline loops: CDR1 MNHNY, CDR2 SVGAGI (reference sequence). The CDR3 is CASSLLTGNYGYTF. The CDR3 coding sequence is TGTGCCAGCAGCCTCCTTACAGGGAACTATGGCTACACCTTC.

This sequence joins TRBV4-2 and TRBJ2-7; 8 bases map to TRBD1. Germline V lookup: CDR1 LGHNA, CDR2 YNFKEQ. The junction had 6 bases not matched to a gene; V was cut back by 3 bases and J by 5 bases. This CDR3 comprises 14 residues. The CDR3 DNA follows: TGTGCCAGCAGCCAGATCCCAGGGGGCAACGAGCAGTACTTC. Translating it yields CASSQIPGGNEQYF.

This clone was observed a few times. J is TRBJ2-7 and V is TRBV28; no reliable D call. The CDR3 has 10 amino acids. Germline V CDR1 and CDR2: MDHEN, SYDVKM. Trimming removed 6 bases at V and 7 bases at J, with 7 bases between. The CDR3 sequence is CASSQREQYF. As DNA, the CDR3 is TGTGCCAGCAGCCAACGGGAGCAGTACTTC. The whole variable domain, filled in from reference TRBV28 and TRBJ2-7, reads DVKVTQSSRYLVKRTGEKVFLECVQDMDHENMFWYRQDPGLGLRLIYFSYDVKMKEKGDIPEGYSVSREKKERFSLILESASTNQTSMYLCASSQREQYFGPGTRLTVT.

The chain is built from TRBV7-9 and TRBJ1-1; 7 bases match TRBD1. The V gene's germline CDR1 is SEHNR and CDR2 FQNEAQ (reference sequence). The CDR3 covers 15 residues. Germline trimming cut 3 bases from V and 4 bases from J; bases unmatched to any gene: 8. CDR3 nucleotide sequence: TGTGCCAGCAGCTTTGCAGTCTCAGGGGGCACTGAAGCTTTCTTT. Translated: CASSFAVSGGTEAFF. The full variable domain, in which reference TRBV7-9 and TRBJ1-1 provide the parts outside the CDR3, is DTGVSQNPRHKITKRGQNVTFRCDPISEHNRLYWYRQTLGQGPEFLTYFQNEAQLEKSRLLSDRFSAERPKGSFSTLEIQRTEQGDSAMYLCASSFAVSGGTEAFFGQGTRLTVV.

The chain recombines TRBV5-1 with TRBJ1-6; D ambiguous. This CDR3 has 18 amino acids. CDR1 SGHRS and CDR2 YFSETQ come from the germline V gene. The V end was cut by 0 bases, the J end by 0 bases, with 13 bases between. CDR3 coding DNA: TGCGCCAGCAGCTTGGGCCACCTACTGAGCTCCTATAATTCACCCCTCCACTTT. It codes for CASSLGHLLSSYNSPLHF.

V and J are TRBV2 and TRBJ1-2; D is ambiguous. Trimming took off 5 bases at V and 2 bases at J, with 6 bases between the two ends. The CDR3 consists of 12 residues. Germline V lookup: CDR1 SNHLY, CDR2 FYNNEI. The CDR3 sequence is CASSQENYGYTF. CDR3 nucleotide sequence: TGTGCCAGCAGTCAGGAAAACTATGGCTACACCTTC.

The CDR3 protein is CASSLVQRTEAFF. The CDR3 nucleotides are TGTGCCAGCAGCTTAGTCCAGAGGACTGAAGCTTTCTTT. The V call is TRBV7-8, the J call TRBJ1-1, with D hard to call. The CDR3 has 13 amino acids. V shed 1 base and J shed 5 bases, with 8 bases lying between them. Germline V lookup: CDR1 SGHVS, CDR2 FQNEAQ.